The 28 T cell receptor beta chains in this list originate from one sample, sequenced in a study of blood T cell repertoires in COVID-19. Sequencing was performed with immunoSEQ multiplex PCR; in TCRdb, only in-frame clones are kept and a portion is missing. The profile shows 250,000 to 300,000 clones, about nine tenths of them singletons. What was sequenced was PBMCs or T cells enriched from blood (not recorded which). These receptors were collected from a young man who had recovered from COVID-19.

The rearrangement joins TRBV6-5 to TRBJ1-2; 9 bases line up with TRBD1. After removal of 6 bases from V and 7 bases from J, the junction contained 9 bases not matched to a gene. The CDR3 is made up of 14 amino acids. Per germline, CDR1 MNHEY and CDR2 SVGAGI. The chain's CDR3 is CASSTGGQVAGYTF. The CDR3 DNA is TGTGCCAGCAGCACAGGGGGCCAAGTTGCTGGCTACACCTTC.

This clone was detected only a few times. The chain employs TRBV5-6 and TRBJ1-6, with D perhaps TRBD1 (5 bases). The CDR3 has 15 amino acids. Germline loops: CDR1 SGHDT, CDR2 YYEEEE. Trimming removed 4 bases from V and 7 bases from J, with 15 bases in between. The CDR3 spells CASSPQGADNSPLHF. Here the CDR3 DNA reads TGTGCCAGCAGCCCACAAGGGGCAGACAATTCACCCCTCCACTTT.

The genes are TRBV10-3 and TRBJ2-1; 13 bases agree with TRBD2. J gave up 2 bases and V 10 bases, and 2 bases lay outside the gene matches. This CDR3 contains 14 residues. Germline CDR1 is ENHRY and CDR2 is SYGVKD. The CDR3 loop reads CATTSGGTYNEQFF. The CDR3 DNA reads as TGTGCCACGACTAGCGGGGGGACCTACAATGAGCAGTTCTTC.

The chain carries TRBV10-3 and TRBJ2-4; 8 positions match TRBD2. The J segment lost 0 bases and the V segment lost 2 bases, leaving 3 bases of the junction unmatched. Germline V gives CDR1 ENHRY, CDR2 SYGVKD. This CDR3 has 16 residues. This chain's CDR3 is CAISEERGLAKNIQYF. The CDR3 coding sequence is TGTGCCATCAGTGAGGAGCGGGGGCTAGCCAAAAACATTCAGTACTTC.

The gene calls are TRBV28 and TRBJ1-5; no clear D gene. Trimming took 5 bases from V and 5 from J, leaving 7 bases between them. Germline loops: CDR1 MDHEN, CDR2 SYDVKM. This CDR3 has 12 amino acids. CDR3 in DNA: TGTGCCAGCAGTCCCGTAGATCAGCCCCAGCATTTT. Its translation is CASSPVDQPQHF.

This clone was counted between two and nine times. The chain combines TRBV28 with TRBJ1-3; the D is unclear. This CDR3 has 16 amino acids. Trimming shortened V by 7 bases and J by 0 bases, and 16 bases separated the two germline ends. The V gene's germline CDR1 is MDHEN and CDR2 SYDVKM. CDR3 in amino acids: CASKRFSASSGNTIYF. As DNA, the CDR3 is TGTGCCAGCAAAAGGTTCTCCGCTAGCTCTGGAAACACCATATATTTT.

CDR3 loop: CASSQGPGQGTQTQYF. CDR3 nucleotides: TGCGCCAGCAGCCAAGGTCCCGGACAGGGGACACAGACCCAGTACTTC. The chain combines TRBV4-1 with TRBJ2-5; 9 positions agree with TRBD1. The CDR3 sequence is 16 residues long. Germline assignment: CDR1 MGHRA and CDR2 YSYEKL. V was clipped by 1 base and J by 6 bases; unmatched bases: 9.

The rearrangement links TRBV19 to TRBJ2-2; no clear D. V was clipped by 2 bases and J by 1 base, with 11 bases between them. This CDR3 region has 16 residues. The germline gives CDR1 LNHDA, CDR2 SQIVND (reference sequence). CDR3 region: CASSILSDLNTGELFF. The CDR3 nucleotides read TGTGCCAGTAGTATACTGTCAGATCTGAACACCGGGGAGCTGTTTTTT.

The chain joins TRBV11-2 to TRBJ1-3; 10 bases agree with TRBD1. J lost 3 bases, V lost 5 bases, and 7 bases had no gene match. Germline V lookup: CDR1 SGHAT, CDR2 FQNNGV. The CDR3 extends over 16 amino acids. Here the CDR3 reads CASSERQGARGNTIYF. DNA of the CDR3: TGTGCCAGCAGCGAGCGACAGGGGGCACGTGGAAACACCATATATTTT.

This clone is a singleton in its sample. V gene TRBV11-1 combines with J gene TRBJ2-1, with 12 bases aligning to TRBD2. CDR3 length: 15 amino acids. The V gene's germline CDR1 is SGHAT and CDR2 FQDESV (reference sequence). The V and J ends lost 1 base and 10 bases, in that order; junction bases with no gene match: 5. CDR3 sequence reads: CASSLELAGGLEQFF. For the CDR3, the DNA is TGTGCCAGCAGCTTAGAACTAGCGGGGGGCTTGGAGCAGTTCTTC. Full variable domain (missing parts from reference TRBV11-1 and TRBJ2-1): EAEVAQSPRYKITEKSQAVAFWCDPISGHATLYWYRQILGQGPELLVQFQDESVVDDSQLPKDRFSAERLKGVDSTLKIQPAELGDSAMYLCASSLELAGGLEQFFGPGTRLTVL.

This chain joins TRBV3-1 (or the pseudogene TRBV3-2) and TRBJ2-5, with 8 nucleotides matching TRBD2. V trimming: 6 bases; J trimming: 5 bases; junction bases outside the gene matches: 14. The CDR3 has 16 amino acids. Germline CDR1 reads LGHDT; CDR2 reads YNNKEL (reference sequence). CDR3 amino acids: CASSLIKRGGRETQYF. CDR3 bases: TGTGCCAGCAGTCTGATTAAACGGGGGGGCAGGGAGACCCAGTACTTC.

The V and J genes are TRBV19 and TRBJ2-5, with 9 bases matching TRBD2. V gave up 5 bases and J gave up 4 bases; unmatched junction bases: 14. Germline V gene data show CDR1 as LNHDA and CDR2 as SQIVND (reference sequence). This CDR3 has 17 residues. The CDR3 region has the DNA TGTGCCAGTAGTTCCCCCGTTGCGGGAGGGGTTCGAGAGACCCAGTACTTC. It translates to CASSSPVAGGVRETQYF.

V is TRBV5-1 and J is TRBJ2-7, with D perhaps TRBD1 (6 bases). The germline CDR1 and CDR2 sequences are SGHRS and YFSETQ. CDR3 length equals 15 residues. Trimming stripped 5 bases from V and 0 bases from J, with 15 bases between. CDR3 in DNA: TGCGCCAGCAGTCCGGCAGGGGTCATCTCCTACGAGCAGTACTTC. This encodes CASSPAGVISYEQYF.

The CDR3 nucleotides are TGTGCCAGCAGTTACCGGGGCGGGGGTTACTACGAGCAGTACTTC. This sequence encodes CASSYRGGGYYEQYF. V usage is TRBV6-5 and J usage is TRBJ2-7, with 7 bases lining up with TRBD2. This CDR3 spans 15 amino acids. Trimming cost V 2 bases and J 3 bases; bases outside gene matches: 7. Germline V gene lookup returns CDR1 MNHEY and CDR2 SVGAGI.

This rearrangement joins TRBV27 to TRBJ1-5; D remains ambiguous. Trimming took off 5 bases at V and 7 bases at J, with 9 bases between the two ends. Germline V gives CDR1 MNHEY, CDR2 SMNVEV (reference sequence). There are 12 residues in the CDR3. Written as DNA, the CDR3 is TGTGCCAGCAGTGAGGTTGGGCAGCCCCAGCATTTT. Translation: CASSEVGQPQHF.

The V call is TRBV9, the J call TRBJ2-2; the D gene is possibly TRBD1 (5 bases). The germline CDR1 and CDR2 sequences are SGDLS and YYNGEE. V was clipped by 3 bases and J by 6 bases, with 12 bases between them. The CDR3 is 14 residues long. The chain's CDR3 is CASSAAGFAGELFF. CDR3 nucleotide sequence: TGTGCCAGCAGCGCCGCAGGGTTTGCCGGGGAGCTGTTTTTT.

The chain has TRBV4-2 and TRBJ1-5, with D perhaps matching TRBD1 (6 bases). The CDR3 is 17 amino acids. From germline, CDR1 is LGHNA and CDR2 YNFKEQ. The V end lost 0 bases, the J end lost 4 bases, and 16 bases lay between the germline ends. The CDR3 sequence is CASSQEWGGAGNQPQHF. In DNA form, the CDR3 reads TGTGCCAGCAGCCAAGAATGGGGGGGGGCGGGAAATCAGCCCCAGCATTTT.

V is TRBV19 and J is TRBJ1-5; D gene unclear. Per germline, CDR1 LNHDA and CDR2 SQIVND (reference sequence). The V end lost 3 bases, the J end lost 0 bases, and 9 bases lay between the germline ends. The CDR3 covers 15 residues. The CDR3: CASSMEAYSNQPQHF. In DNA form, the CDR3 reads TGTGCCAGTAGTATGGAGGCGTATAGCAATCAGCCCCAGCATTTT.

This clone was observed a handful of times. The rearrangement joins TRBV14 to TRBJ2-7; D is possibly TRBD2 (5 bases). The V and J ends lost 3 bases and 6 bases respectively, with 15 bases between them. Germline values: CDR1 SGHDN, CDR2 FVKESK. This CDR3 region has 14 residues. CDR3 amino acids: CASSQVPGFGEQYF. CDR3 coding DNA: TGTGCCAGCAGCCAGGTTCCGGGGTTCGGCGAGCAGTACTTC.

The chain uses TRBV7-8 and TRBJ1-6; TRBD1 agrees at 8 bases. The CDR3 runs to 16 residues. Germline CDR1 is SGHVS and CDR2 is FQNEAQ. Trimming removed 1 base from V and 10 bases from J; junction bases left unmatched: 9. CDR3 DNA: TGTGCCAGCAGCTTAGACAGGGGGGGTAACTGGTCACCCCTCCACTTT. It codes for CASSLDRGGNWSPLHF.

The V and J genes are TRBV6-5 and TRBJ1-5; D not resolved. This CDR3 has 15 residues. Germline loops: CDR1 MNHEY, CDR2 SVGAGI. Trimming shortened V by 10 bases and J by 8 bases, and 24 bases separated the two germline ends. The CDR3 region has the DNA TGTGCCACCCGAAGAATATCGGGGAGGGATGAGCCCCAGCATTTT. Translation: CATRRISGRDEPQHF.

This clone was observed a single time. V and J are TRBV5-1 and TRBJ2-5; 10 nucleotides line up with TRBD2. CDR3 length: 15 amino acids. In germline, CDR1 is SGHRS, CDR2 YFSETQ. Unmatched junction bases numbered 2, after V lost 2 bases and J lost 1 base. The CDR3 DNA sequence: TGCGCCAGCAGCTTTAGCGGGGGGCCCCAAGAGACCCAGTACTTC. This sequence encodes CASSFSGGPQETQYF.

Only one count was recorded for this clone. This chain uses TRBV6-5 with TRBJ1-4, with D possibly matching TRBD1 (5 bases). The germline V and J ends were trimmed by 9 bases and 0 bases, with 8 bases remaining between them. The CDR3 extends over 13 amino acids. Germline V gives CDR1 MNHEY, CDR2 SVGAGI. CDR3 in DNA: TGTGCCAGTATCAGGGCAACTAATGAAAAACTGTTTTTT. It specifies CASIRATNEKLFF.

The chain has TRBV5-1 and TRBJ1-4, with D unclear. In germline, CDR1 is SGHRS, CDR2 YFSETQ. V lost 1 base, J lost 6 bases, and 7 bases lay in between. The CDR3 spans 13 residues. The DNA of the CDR3 is TGCGCCAGCAGCTTGCAAACGGATGAAAAACTGTTTTTT. Its protein is CASSLQTDEKLFF.

The J gene is TRBJ2-1, the V gene TRBV5-1; 11 bases are shared with TRBD2. Germline V gives CDR1 SGHRS, CDR2 YFSETQ. With V trimmed by 0 bases and J by 8 bases, 10 bases remained unmatched. This CDR3 comprises 17 residues. CDR3 bases: TGCGCCAGCAGCTTGGCCGTAAGTAGCGGGAGGGAAGATGAGCAGTTCTTC. As protein: CASSLAVSSGREDEQFF.

The chain recombines TRBV19 with TRBJ2-2; 10 nucleotides line up with TRBD1. Germline CDR1 is LNHDA and CDR2 is SQIVND (reference sequence). Unmatched junction bases numbered 3, after V lost 1 base and J lost 7 bases. The CDR3 is 15 amino acids. This CDR3 reads CASSIGQGAGGELFF. DNA of the CDR3: TGTGCCAGTAGTATAGGACAGGGGGCAGGCGGGGAGCTGTTTTTT.

The genes are TRBV2 and TRBJ2-7; TRBD1 matches at 9 bases. Germline CDR1 reads SNHLY; CDR2 reads FYNNEI. V shed 3 bases, J shed 4 bases, and the junction held 19 bases outside the gene matches. The CDR3 has 19 residues. The DNA for the CDR3 is TGTGCCAGCAGTGAGTCCTTAAGGGGAGGAAGACAGGGGGGTTACGAGCAGTACTTC. Its protein is CASSESLRGGRQGGYEQYF.

J is TRBJ2-7 and V is TRBV5-1; 12 nucleotides agree with TRBD1. Germline trimming cut 1 base from V and 0 bases from J; bases unmatched to any gene: 5. Germline CDR1 is SGHRS and CDR2 is YFSETQ. There are 17 residues in the CDR3. The CDR3 region is CASSLNPGQGASYEQYF. The CDR3 DNA follows: TGCGCCAGCAGCTTGAATCCGGGACAGGGGGCCTCCTACGAGCAGTACTTC.